This T cell receptor beta chain was identified during a study of blood T cell repertoires in COVID-19. In the authors' workflow: Amplified reference gene primers provided the basis for estimating nucleated cell counts. TCRdb keeps only in-frame clones here, not all; method: immunoSEQ multiplex PCR. For V, J and clone size, that table is used; D and trimming come from the DNA. The data hold about 200,000 clones, with approximately 90% observed a single time. The specimen was peripheral blood. The source of this sequence is a man aged 30 to 39 who had recovered from COVID-19.

The CDR3 here is CASSFFGTFVSPQFF. The CDR3 DNA is TGTGCCAGCAGTTTCTTTGGGACTTTTGTCTCCCCCCAGTTCTTC. The rearrangement uses TRBV27 and TRBJ2-1; weak D call: TRBD2 (6 bases). In germline, CDR1 is MNHEY, CDR2 SMNVEV (reference sequence). The CDR3 totals 15 residues. V was pared by 3 bases and J by 13 bases, with 22 bases between.